The 22 T cell receptor delta chains given below trace back to one sample, sequenced in a study of gammadelta T cells in human blood. TCRdb called clones anew from the RT-PCR reads with CATT. This table holds hundreds of delta-chain clones, around 40% found once. Sequenced: non-Vgamma9Vdelta2 gamma-delta T cells from infant blood. The receptors derive from a human donor.

The rearrangement joins TRDV1 to TRDJ3; 8 nucleotides align to TRDD2. The V gene's germline CDR1 is TSWWSYY and CDR2 QGS. The V segment lost 1 base and the J segment 0 bases; nucleotides outside the gene matches: 20. The CDR3 covers 24 residues. The CDR3 nucleotides read TGTGCTCTTGGGGAACAGGTTCGCTTCCTACCCGCTCCTGGGTTCTCCTGGGACACCCGACAGATGTTTTTC. Translating gives CALGEQVRFLPAPGFSWDTRQMFF.

Notes on this clone: With a much larger clone just one base away, this may be a read error. The gene calls are TRDV1 and TRDJ1, with 8 bases fitting TRDD3. The germline V gene has CDR1 TSWWSYY and CDR2 QGS. This CDR3 region has 20 residues. This CDR3 is CAVGELDLLAGILHTDKLIF. The CDR3 region has the DNA TGTGCTGTTGGGGAACTAGACCTACTTGCGGGGATACTCCACACCGATAAACTCATCTTT.

By its share, this clone is large (0.1 to 1%). J is TRDJ3 and V is TRDV2; 8 nucleotides align to TRDD3. CDR1 and CDR2 from the germline V gene are GEAIGNYY and EKD. The J segment lost 0 bases and the V segment lost 6 bases, leaving 9 bases of the junction unmatched. The CDR3 sequence is 18 residues long. CDR3: CACNPLGVSSWDTRQMFF. As DNA, the CDR3 is TGTGCCTGTAATCCACTGGGGGTGAGCTCCTGGGACACCCGACAGATGTTTTTC.

Worth noting for this clone: Given a far larger clone just one base away, this is likely a sequencing read error. V and J are TRDV1 and TRDJ1, with TRDD3 matching over 11 bases. The germline V gene has CDR1 TSWWSYY and CDR2 QGS. The V and J ends lost 0 bases and 0 bases, in that order; junction bases with no gene match: 15. The CDR3 has 21 amino acids. CDR3 sequence: CALGELGIRVGDTPYTDKLIF. CDR3 nucleotides: TGTGCTCTTGGGGAACTCGGGATACGGGTGGGGGATACGCCGTACACCGATAAACTCATCTTT.

This clone is categorized as large. V usage is TRDV1 and J usage is TRDJ1; 10 bases are a match to TRDD3. CDR1 is TSWWSYY, CDR2 QGS, per germline. This CDR3 comprises 18 residues. The ends lost 0 bases at V and 4 bases at J; junction bases unmatched: 11. The CDR3 protein is CALGELHHGGIRGDKLIF. DNA of the CDR3: TGTGCTCTTGGGGAACTCCACCACGGGGGGATACGAGGCGATAAACTCATCTTT.

Remarks on this clone: The junction does not match germline at one end; this may be a read error. The rearrangement joins TRDV1 to TRDJ1, with 10 bases that match TRDD3. This CDR3 is 17 amino acids long. From germline, CDR1 is TSWWSYY and CDR2 QGS. The CDR3: CSGVLTVGGYNTDKLIF. Written as DNA, the CDR3 is TGCTCTGGAGTCCTAACCGTTGGGGGATACAACACCGATAAACTCATCTTT.

This clone is labeled as large. The rearrangement links TRDV1 to TRDJ1; 10 bases fit TRDD3. The CDR3 runs 19 residues. Unmatched junction bases numbered 12, after V lost 2 bases and J lost 0 bases. CDR1 and CDR2 from the germline V gene are TSWWSYY and QGS. The CDR3: CALGEWPVLGDPYTDKLIF. CDR3 in DNA: TGTGCTCTTGGGGAATGGCCCGTACTGGGGGATCCGTACACCGATAAACTCATCTTT.

Turning to this clone: Possible read error: a much larger clone is one base away. The chain combines TRDV1 with TRDJ1, with D possibly being TRDD2 or TRDD3 (7 bases each). Looked up from germline, CDR1 is TSWWSYY and CDR2 is QGS. This CDR3 is built from 19 residues. The V end lost 8 bases, the J end lost 6 bases, and 34 bases lay between the germline ends. CDR3 residues: CALSTSPFLGVRGGYKLIF. CDR3 nucleotide sequence: TGTGCTCTTTCGACGTCCCCCTTCCTCGGAGTCCGGGGGGGATATAAACTCATCTTT.

Concerning this clone itself: A much larger clone lies a single base off, so this may be a read error. The chain couples TRDV1 to TRDJ1; the match to TRDD3 covers 7 bases. V lost 1 base to trimming and J lost 0 bases; unmatched junction nucleotides: 23. This CDR3 has 22 amino acids. Germline CDR1 reads TSWWSYY; CDR2 reads QGS. The CDR3 region is CALGERAAYFRTGDSYTDKLIF. CDR3 nucleotides: TGTGCTCTTGGGGAACGAGCAGCCTACTTCCGTACTGGGGACTCATACACCGATAAACTCATCTTT.

As concerns this clone: This could be a read error, since a much larger clone is one nucleotide away. This chain joins TRDV1 and TRDJ1; 9 nucleotides agree with TRDD3. This CDR3 spans 21 amino acids. Losses at the gene ends were 2 bases for V and 4 bases for J; bases not matched to a gene: 23. The germline V gene has CDR1 TSWWSYY and CDR2 QGS. The chain's CDR3 is CALGERAFLVLGEVYNDKLIF. For the CDR3, the DNA is TGTGCTCTTGGGGAAAGGGCCTTCCTCGTACTGGGGGAGGTCTACAACGATAAACTCATCTTT.

Turning to this clone: Just one base apart from a much larger clone, this may be a read error. The same CDR3 is also encoded by other DNA sequences in this sample. The chain has TRDV1 and TRDJ1; TRDD3 agrees at 10 bases. The V and J ends lost 3 bases and 1 base, in that order; junction bases with no gene match: 17. From germline, CDR1 is TSWWSYY and CDR2 QGS. The length of the CDR3 is 20 residues. In DNA form, the CDR3 reads TGTGCTCTTGGGGATCCCAAGACCTATACGGGGGATACGTCCACCGATAAACTCATCTTT. Translating it yields CALGDPKTYTGDTSTDKLIF.

The rearrangement joins TRDV1 to TRDJ3, with D tentatively TRDD3 (6 bases). Germline V lookup: CDR1 TSWWSYY, CDR2 QGS. Trimming shortened V by 1 base and J by 0 bases, and 28 bases separated the two germline ends. CDR3 length: 24 amino acids. The CDR3 nucleotides read TGTGCTCTTGGGGAACCTCTACGTACCGCTCTGGGATCGATACGCTCCTGGGACACCCGACAGATGTTTTTC. The encoded protein is CALGEPLRTALGSIRSWDTRQMFF.

J is TRDJ2 and V is TRDV1; 7 bases are a match to TRDD3. Germline CDR1 TSWWSYY, CDR2 QGS. Trimming removed 0 bases from V and 1 base from J; junction bases left unmatched: 17. The CDR3 loop spans 21 amino acids. The CDR3 is CALGELAWGGGGPILTAQLFF. The CDR3 coding sequence is TGTGCTCTTGGGGAACTCGCTTGGGGGGGTGGGGGACCGATTTTGACAGCACAACTCTTCTTT.

This clone was detected a few times. The chain links TRDV1 to TRDJ1; unclear D gene. CDR3 length equals 18 residues. CDR1 is TSWWSYY, CDR2 QGS, per germline. V was clipped by 3 bases and J by 0 bases, with 20 bases between them. The CDR3 region has the DNA TGTGCTCTTGGGGACTCACCCTTTCTTTTCCGAGACACCGATAAACTCATCTTT. This sequence encodes CALGDSPFLFRDTDKLIF.

By share, this clone counts as large. The V gene is TRDV1, the J gene TRDJ1; D unresolved. Germline V gene data show CDR1 as TSWWSYY and CDR2 as QGS. The CDR3 is 19 amino acids. V lost 2 bases to trimming and J lost 8 bases, with 30 bases between them. CDR3 protein: CALGECHLPRGTLVPKLIF. CDR3 nucleotides: TGTGCTCTTGGGGAATGTCACCTCCCCCGTGGAACTCTCGTCCCCAAACTCATCTTT.

A few counts support this clone. A much larger clone is a single base away; this may be a read error. This rearrangement joins TRDV1 to TRDJ2; 10 nucleotides align to TRDD3. Germline CDR1 TSWWSYY, CDR2 QGS. The V gene end was trimmed by 3 bases and the J gene end by 2 bases; junction bases not matched to a gene: 24. The CDR3 totals 23 residues. CDR3 DNA: TGTGCTCTTGGGGACCCTTCCGTGAACACCAAAAGGGGGATACGGGGATTGACAGCACAACTCTTCTTT. It specifies CALGDPSVNTKRGIRGLTAQLFF.

Within the sample, this clone is large. This specimen includes other DNA sequences encoding the same CDR3. The V gene is TRDV2, the J gene TRDJ2; the match to TRDD3 covers 11 bases. From germline, CDR1 is GEAIGNYY and CDR2 EKD. The CDR3 spans 16 residues. The V and J ends lost 1 base and 0 bases, in that order; junction bases with no gene match: 0. For the CDR3, the DNA is TGTGCCTGTGACACTGGGGGATACGCTTTGACAGCACAACTCTTCTTT. Translation: CACDTGGYALTAQLFF.

Worth noting for this clone: One end of the junction does not line up with germline, which may come from a read error. The V call is TRDV1, the J call TRDJ3; the match to TRDD3 covers 8 bases. Germline loops: CDR1 TSWWSYY, CDR2 QGS. The CDR3 is made up of 23 amino acids. CDR3 DNA: TGCTCTGGGGGAACTTCGGTCCCCTTCTTACTGGGGGTGAGCTCCTGGGACACCCGACAGATGTTTTTC. Translated, it gives CSGGTSVPFLLGVSSWDTRQMFF.

By sample share, this clone is large (0.1 to 1%). The same CDR3 also results from other DNA sequences found in this sample. V usage is TRDV1 and J usage is TRDJ1; D ambiguous. There are 16 residues in the CDR3. The V gene's germline CDR1 is TSWWSYY and CDR2 QGS. The ends were cut back, 2 bases at V and 0 bases at J, with 13 bases in the middle. The CDR3 coding sequence is TGTGCTCTTGGGGAAGTTTCGGTCCTGCACACCGATAAACTCATCTTT. It is translated as CALGEVSVLHTDKLIF.

Note on this clone: This sample also contains other DNA sequences that code for the same CDR3. This chain joins TRDV1 and TRDJ1; D ambiguous. This CDR3 spans 20 amino acids. CDR1 and CDR2 from the germline V gene are TSWWSYY and QGS. Trimming removed 0 bases from V and 0 bases from J, with 23 bases in between. The CDR3 region is CALGELSKGALLVYTDKLIF. The CDR3 bases are TGTGCTCTTGGGGAACTATCGAAGGGCGCCTTGTTGGTCTACACCGATAAACTCATCTTT.

This clone is large. The rearrangement links TRDV1 to TRDJ1; either TRDD2 or TRDD3 may fit D (8 bases each). V lost 1 base to trimming and J lost 4 bases, with 25 bases between them. The CDR3 runs 19 residues. Germline CDR1 is TSWWSYY and CDR2 is QGS. The CDR3 DNA sequence: TGTGCTCTTGGGGAACCAGACTTCCTACTGGGGGGACCGCACGATAAACTCATCTTT. As protein: CALGEPDFLLGGPHDKLIF.

On this clone itself: This is likely an artifact of a read error, given a far larger clone one base away. This chain joins TRDV2 and TRDJ3; no clear D gene. The CDR3 runs to 19 residues. Germline values: CDR1 GEAIGNYY, CDR2 EKD. The CDR3 DNA reads TGTGCCTATGACCCAACCCCCCGGTTACTGCACTGGGACACCCGACAGATGTTTTTC. The encoded protein is CAYDPTPRLLHWDTRQMFF.